The clone carrying this T cell receptor beta chain was counted many times. Each CDR3 protein is one row after TCRdb ran MiXCR on the 5' RACE reads. The sample gives about 350,000 distinct CDR3 sequences, about 4% of which show up once; roughly 25% is in the top ten. Germline V gives CDR1 MNHNY, CDR2 SVGAGI (reference sequence). The CDR3 is 13 amino acids. Trimming left V 5 bases short and J 6 bases short, with 13 bases between. These data are taken from a study of T cells after yellow fever vaccination. The sequenced sample was PBMCs, obtained 5 days after the yellow fever booster vaccination. The source is a man aged 18 to 29 who received the YFV17D yellow fever vaccine. The chain joins TRBV6-6 to TRBJ1-2; the D gene is possibly TRBD1 (5 bases). The CDR3 spells CASSAIRGDGYTF. The CDR3 DNA reads TGTGCCAGCAGTGCCATAAGAGGGGATGGCTACACCTTC.